The clone carrying this T cell receptor (beta chain) was observed a handful of times. Antigen: not known. These data come from a study of response to subunit inactivated influenza vaccine. The study's findings and limits: The authors proposed limited new T cell recruitment per seasonal influenza vaccination.

CDR3 length equals 13 residues. The ends were cut back, 1 base at V and 2 bases at J, with 9 bases in the middle. Looked up from germline, CDR1 is DFQATT and CDR2 is SNEGSKA (reference sequence). TCRdb reanalysed the RT-PCR reads using MiXCR and keeps one entry per CDR3 protein. The sample holds a few hundred thousand distinct CDR3 sequences, about 15% seen once. The V gene is TRBV20-1, the J gene TRBJ2-7, with D unresolved. The origin of this receptor is a man aged 50-59 years who received an inactivated influenza vaccine. The specimen comprised PBMCs from blood, sampled roughly 13 days after vaccination. CDR3 coding DNA: TGCAGTGCTAGAGCCGAAAGAACCTACGAGCAGTACTTC. It is translated as CSARAERTYEQYF.